Below, one TCR beta chain is given with its context. The antigen is undetermined. With 0 bases removed from V and 2 bases from J, the gap between germline ends came to 6 bases. In germline, CDR1 is SGHRS, CDR2 YFSETQ. CDR3 length: 14 residues. None of the patients had undergone any treatment ahead of thyroid surgery. As originally analysed: The authors used CDR3 differences across clinicopathological groups to build a distant-metastasis classifier for papillary thyroid cancer. TCRdb re-called clones via MiXCR from the PCR reads. V and J calls and clone size were set by TCRdb, not the authors. The repertoire includes 9,500 to 15,000 clones, around 29% of them detected once, and approximately 12% sits in the top ten. These data originate in a study of metastatic and nonmetastatic thyroid tumors. Study as a whole: Peripheral blood and tumor or nodule samples from malignant and benign thyroid patients were compared. General study findings and limits: Relative to benign nodules, malignant thyroid tumors were reportedly characterized by significantly elevated TCR beta diversity in blood and tumor.

Sequenced material: tumor tissue. The chain recombines TRBV5-1 with TRBJ1-3; D call uncertain. The clonotype comes from a female donor with papillary thyroid cancer or a benign thyroid nodule (not recorded which). Some clones in this sample may be carry-over from other donors' samples. This CDR3 reads CASSLGAAGNTIYF. The CDR3 nucleotides are TGCGCCAGCAGCTTGGGGGCAGCTGGAAACACCATATATTTT.